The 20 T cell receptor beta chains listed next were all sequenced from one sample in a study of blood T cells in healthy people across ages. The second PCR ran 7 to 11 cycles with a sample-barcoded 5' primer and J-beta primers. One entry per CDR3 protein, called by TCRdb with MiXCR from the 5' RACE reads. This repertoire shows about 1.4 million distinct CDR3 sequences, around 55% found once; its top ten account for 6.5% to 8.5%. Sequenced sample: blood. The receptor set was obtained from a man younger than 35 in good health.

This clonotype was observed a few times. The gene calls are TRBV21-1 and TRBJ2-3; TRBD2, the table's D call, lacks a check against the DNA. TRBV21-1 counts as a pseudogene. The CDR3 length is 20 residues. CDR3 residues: CASSRRGLAGGPKSTDTQYF. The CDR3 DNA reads TGTGCCAGCAGCAGAAGGGGACTAGCGGGAGGACCGAAAAGCACAGATACGCAGTATTTT.

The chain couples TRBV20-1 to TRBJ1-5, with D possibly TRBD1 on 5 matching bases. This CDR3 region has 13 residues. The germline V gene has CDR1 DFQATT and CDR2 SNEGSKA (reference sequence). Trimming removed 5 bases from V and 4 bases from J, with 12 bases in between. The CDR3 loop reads CSADQGTNQPQHF. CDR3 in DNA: TGCAGTGCTGATCAGGGAACAAATCAGCCCCAGCATTTT.

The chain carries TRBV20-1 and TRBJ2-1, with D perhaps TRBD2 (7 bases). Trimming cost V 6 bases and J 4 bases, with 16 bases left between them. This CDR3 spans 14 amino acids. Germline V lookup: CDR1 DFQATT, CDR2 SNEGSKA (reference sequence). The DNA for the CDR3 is TGCAGTGCCCCAGAAAGCGGGACATACAATGAGCAGTTCTTC. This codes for CSAPESGTYNEQFF.

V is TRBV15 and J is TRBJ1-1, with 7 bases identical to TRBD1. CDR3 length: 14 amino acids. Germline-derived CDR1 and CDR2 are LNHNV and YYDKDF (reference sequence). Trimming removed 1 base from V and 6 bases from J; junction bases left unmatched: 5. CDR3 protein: CATSRGQGLAEAFF. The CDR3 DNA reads TGTGCCACCAGCAGAGGACAGGGACTAGCTGAAGCTTTCTTT.

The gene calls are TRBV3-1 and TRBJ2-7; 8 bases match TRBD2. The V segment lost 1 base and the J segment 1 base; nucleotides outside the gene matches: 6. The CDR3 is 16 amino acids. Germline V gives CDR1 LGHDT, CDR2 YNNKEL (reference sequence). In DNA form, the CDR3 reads TGTGCCAGCAGCCAAGTCTTACTAGCGGATTCCTACGAGCAGTACTTC. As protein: CASSQVLLADSYEQYF.

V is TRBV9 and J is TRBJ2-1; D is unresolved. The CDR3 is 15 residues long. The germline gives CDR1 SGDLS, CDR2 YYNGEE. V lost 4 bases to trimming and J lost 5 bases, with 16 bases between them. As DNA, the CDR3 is TGTGCCAGCAGCACGACTGGCAACGAAAACAATGAGCAGTTCTTC. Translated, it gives CASSTTGNENNEQFF.

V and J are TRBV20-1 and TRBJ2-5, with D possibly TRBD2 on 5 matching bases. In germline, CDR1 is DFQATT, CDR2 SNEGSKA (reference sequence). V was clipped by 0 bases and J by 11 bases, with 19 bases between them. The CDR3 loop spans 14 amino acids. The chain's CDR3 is CSARDTRVGVGQYF. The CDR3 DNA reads TGCAGTGCTAGAGATACGAGGGTTGGGGTGGGGCAGTACTTC.

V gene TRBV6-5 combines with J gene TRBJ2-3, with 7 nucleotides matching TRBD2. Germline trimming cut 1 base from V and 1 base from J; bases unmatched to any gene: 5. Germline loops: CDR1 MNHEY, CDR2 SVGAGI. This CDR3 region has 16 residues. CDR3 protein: CASSYWPGGGTDTQYF. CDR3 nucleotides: TGTGCCAGCAGTTACTGGCCGGGGGGAGGCACAGATACGCAGTATTTT.

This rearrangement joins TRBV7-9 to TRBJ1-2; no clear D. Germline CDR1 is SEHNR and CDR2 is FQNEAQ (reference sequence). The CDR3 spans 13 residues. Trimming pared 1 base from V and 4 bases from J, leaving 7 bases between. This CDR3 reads CASSLGVGYGYTF. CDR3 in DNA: TGTGCCAGCAGCTTAGGAGTTGGCTATGGCTACACCTTC.

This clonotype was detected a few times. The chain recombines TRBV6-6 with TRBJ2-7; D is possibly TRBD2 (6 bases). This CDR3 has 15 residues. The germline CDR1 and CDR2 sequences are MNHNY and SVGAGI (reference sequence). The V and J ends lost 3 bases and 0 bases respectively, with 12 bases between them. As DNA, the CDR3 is TGTGCCAGCAGTTATCTAGCGTCTAGCTCCTACGAGCAGTACTTC. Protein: CASSYLASSSYEQYF.

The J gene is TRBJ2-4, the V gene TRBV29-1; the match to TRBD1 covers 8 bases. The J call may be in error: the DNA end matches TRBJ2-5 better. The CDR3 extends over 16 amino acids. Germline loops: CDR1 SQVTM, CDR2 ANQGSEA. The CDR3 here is CSVPPRAGTGRETQYF. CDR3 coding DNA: TGCAGCGTTCCCCCTAGGGCGGGGACAGGTCGGGAGACCCAGTACTTC.

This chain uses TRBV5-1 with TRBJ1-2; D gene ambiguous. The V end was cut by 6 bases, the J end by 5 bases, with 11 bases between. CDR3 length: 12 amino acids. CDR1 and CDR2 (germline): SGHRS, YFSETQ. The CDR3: CASKNDLYGYTF. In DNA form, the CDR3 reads TGCGCCAGCAAAAATGACTTGTATGGCTACACCTTC.

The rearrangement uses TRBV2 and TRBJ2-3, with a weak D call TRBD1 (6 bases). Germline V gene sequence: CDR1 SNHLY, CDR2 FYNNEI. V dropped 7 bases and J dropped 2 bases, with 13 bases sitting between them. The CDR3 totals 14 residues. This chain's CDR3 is CASNPDRYTDTQYF. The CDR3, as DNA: TGTGCCAGCAACCCCGACAGGTACACAGATACGCAGTATTTT.

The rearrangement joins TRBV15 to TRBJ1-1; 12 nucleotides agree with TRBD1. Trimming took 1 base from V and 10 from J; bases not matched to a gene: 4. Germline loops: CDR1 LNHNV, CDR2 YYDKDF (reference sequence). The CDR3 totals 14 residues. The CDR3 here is CATSRVGQGASAFF. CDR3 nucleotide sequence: TGTGCCACCAGCAGAGTGGGACAGGGGGCTTCAGCTTTCTTT.

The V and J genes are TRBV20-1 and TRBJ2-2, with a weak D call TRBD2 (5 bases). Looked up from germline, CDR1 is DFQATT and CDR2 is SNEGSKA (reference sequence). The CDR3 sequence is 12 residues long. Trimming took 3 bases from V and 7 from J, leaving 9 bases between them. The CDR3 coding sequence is TGCAGTGCTAGGAGGGCTGGCGGGGAGCTGTTTTTT. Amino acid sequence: CSARRAGGELFF.

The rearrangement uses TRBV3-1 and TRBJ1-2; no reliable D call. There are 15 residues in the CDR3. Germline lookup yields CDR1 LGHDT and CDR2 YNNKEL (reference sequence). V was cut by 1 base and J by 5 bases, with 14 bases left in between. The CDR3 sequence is CASSQGGLSKYGYTF. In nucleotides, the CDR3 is TGTGCCAGCAGCCAAGGCGGCCTATCCAAATATGGCTACACCTTC.

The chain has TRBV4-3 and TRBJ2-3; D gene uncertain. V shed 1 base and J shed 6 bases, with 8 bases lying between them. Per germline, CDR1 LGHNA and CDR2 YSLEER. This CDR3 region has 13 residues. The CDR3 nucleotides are TGCGCCAGCAGCCAAGGAGTGCCGGATACGCAGTATTTT. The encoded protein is CASSQGVPDTQYF.

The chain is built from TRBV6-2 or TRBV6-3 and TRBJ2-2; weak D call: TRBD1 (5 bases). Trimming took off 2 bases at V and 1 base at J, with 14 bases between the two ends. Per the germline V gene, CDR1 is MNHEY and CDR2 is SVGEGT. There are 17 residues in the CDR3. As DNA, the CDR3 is TGTGCCAGCAGTTACAGGCCAGGGATGGGGAACACCGGGGAGCTGTTTTTT. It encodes CASSYRPGMGNTGELFF.

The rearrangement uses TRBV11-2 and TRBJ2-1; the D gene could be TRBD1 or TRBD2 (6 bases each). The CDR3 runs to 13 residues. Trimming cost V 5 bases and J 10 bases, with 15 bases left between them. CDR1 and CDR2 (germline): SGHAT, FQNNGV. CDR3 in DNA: TGTGCCAGCAGCCTCAGAGGGGGGTTGGAGCAGTTCTTC. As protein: CASSLRGGLEQFF. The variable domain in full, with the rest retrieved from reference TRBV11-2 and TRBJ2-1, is EAGVAQSPRYKIIEKRQSVAFWCNPISGHATLYWYQQILGQGPKLLIQFQNNGVVDDSQLPKDRFSAERLKGVDSTLKIQPAKLEDSAVYLCASSLRGGLEQFFGPGTRLTVL.

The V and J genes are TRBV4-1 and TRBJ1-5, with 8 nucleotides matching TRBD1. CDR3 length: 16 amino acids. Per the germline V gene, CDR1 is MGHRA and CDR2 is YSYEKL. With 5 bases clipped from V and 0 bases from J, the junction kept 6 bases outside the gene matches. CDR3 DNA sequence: TGCGCCAGCAGCTTCGGACAGGGCCTTAGCAATCAGCCCCAGCATTTT. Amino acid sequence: CASSFGQGLSNQPQHF.